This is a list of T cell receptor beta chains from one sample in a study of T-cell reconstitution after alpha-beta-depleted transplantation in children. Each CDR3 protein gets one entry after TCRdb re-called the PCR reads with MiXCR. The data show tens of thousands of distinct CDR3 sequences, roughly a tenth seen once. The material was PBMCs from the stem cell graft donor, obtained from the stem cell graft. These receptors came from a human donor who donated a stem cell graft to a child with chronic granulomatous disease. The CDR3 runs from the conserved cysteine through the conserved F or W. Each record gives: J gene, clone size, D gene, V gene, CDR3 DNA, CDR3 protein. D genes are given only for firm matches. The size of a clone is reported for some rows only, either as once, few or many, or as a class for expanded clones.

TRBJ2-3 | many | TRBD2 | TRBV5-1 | TGCGCCAGCAGCTTGAGGTCTAGCGGGAGTATAGATACGCAGTATTTT | CASSLRSSGSIDTQYF
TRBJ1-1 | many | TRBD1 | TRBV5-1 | TGCGCCAGCAGCTTGGGGGACAGGGGGCGTGACACTGAAGCTTTCTTT | CASSLGDRGRDTEAFF
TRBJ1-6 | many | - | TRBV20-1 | TGCAGTGCTAGTGCAGGGGAAGGGTCACCCCTCCACTTT | CSASAGEGSPLHF
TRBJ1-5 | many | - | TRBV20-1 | TGCAGTGCTAAGGGCACCCTTAATCAGCCCCAGCATTTT | CSAKGTLNQPQHF
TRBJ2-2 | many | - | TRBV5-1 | TGCGCCAGCAGCTTGAATCGGGGAGGCGGTTTGTCCGGGGAGCTGTTTTTT | CASSLNRGGGLSGELFF
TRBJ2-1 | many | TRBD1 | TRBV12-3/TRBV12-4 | TGTGCCAGCAGTTTTTCGGACGGGGACAGGGAATACAATGAGCAGTTCTTC | CASSFSDGDREYNEQFF
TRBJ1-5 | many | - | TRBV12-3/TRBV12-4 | TGTGCCAGCAGTTTCCGACAGGCGGGGGATCAGCCCCAGCATTTT | CASSFRQAGDQPQHF
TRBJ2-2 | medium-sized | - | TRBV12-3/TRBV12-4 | TGTGCCAGCAGCCCAGGGCCCACCGGGGAGCTGTTTTTT | CASSPGPTGELFF
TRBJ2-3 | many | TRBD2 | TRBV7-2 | TGTGCCAGCAGCTATAGGACTAGCGGGGCTACAGATACGCAGTATTTT | CASSYRTSGATDTQYF
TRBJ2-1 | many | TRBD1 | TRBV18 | TGTGCCAGCTCACATGGGACAGTTTCCTACAATGAGCAGTTCTTC | CASSHGTVSYNEQFF
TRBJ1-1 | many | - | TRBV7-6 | TGTGCCAGCAGCCCGCTGGACACTGAAGCTTTCTTT | CASSPLDTEAFF
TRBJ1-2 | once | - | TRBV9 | TGTGCCAGCAGCGTAGCTACAGGACACAACAACTATGGCTACACCTTC | CASSVATGHNNYGYTF
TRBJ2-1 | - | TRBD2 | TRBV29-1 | TGCAGCGTTGAAGGGACTAGCGCGTACAATGAGCAGTTCTTC | CSVEGTSAYNEQFF
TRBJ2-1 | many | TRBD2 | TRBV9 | TGTGCCAGCAGCGTCCCGGGGGGGGCCCAGTACAATGAGCAGTTCTTC | CASSVPGGAQYNEQFF
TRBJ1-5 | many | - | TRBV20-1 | TGCAGTGCTTCCAGACCCTATAGCAATCAGCCCCAGCATTTT | CSASRPYSNQPQHF
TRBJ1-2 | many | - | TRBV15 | TGTGCCACCAGCAGAGGGGGGAAGACTAACTATGGCTACACCTTC | CATSRGGKTNYGYTF
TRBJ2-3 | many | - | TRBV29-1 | TGCAGCGCCGGCAAGGGCGGCACAGATACGCAGTATTTT | CSAGKGGTDTQYF
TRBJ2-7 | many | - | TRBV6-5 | TGTGCCAGCAGTTACTCTGTCAGCTACGAGCAGTACTTC | CASSYSVSYEQYF
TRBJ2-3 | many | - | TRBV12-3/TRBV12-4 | TGTGCCAGCAGTTTATATCAAGCAGATACGCAGTATTTT | CASSLYQADTQYF
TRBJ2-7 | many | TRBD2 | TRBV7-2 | TGTGCCAGCAGCTTAGCCGGGAGGACCCTTTCTTCCTACGAGCAGTACTTC | CASSLAGRTLSSYEQYF
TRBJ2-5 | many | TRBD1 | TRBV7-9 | TGTGCCAGCAGCCATCCGGACAGGGGGACGTTTGAGACCCAGTACTTC | CASSHPDRGTFETQYF
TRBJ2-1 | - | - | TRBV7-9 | TGTGCCAGCAGCTTCTCCAATGAGCAGTTCTTC | CASSFSNEQFF
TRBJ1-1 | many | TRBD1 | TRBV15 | TGTGCCACCAGCAGAGTGACAGGGTCTGAAGCTTTCTTT | CATSRVTGSEAFF
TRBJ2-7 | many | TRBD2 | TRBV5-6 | TGTGCCAGCAGCCGCCTCAGCGGGGGATACGAGCAGTACTTC | CASSRLSGGYEQYF
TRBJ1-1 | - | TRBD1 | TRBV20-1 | TGCTGTGCTACCGGGACAGGGGGCGTCTATGGTCCCCTGAACACTGAAGCTTTCTTT | CCATGTGGVYGPLNTEAFF
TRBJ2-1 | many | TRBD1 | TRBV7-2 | TGTGCCAGCAGCTTAGCCCAGGGGGCCCACAATGAGCAGTTCTTC | CASSLAQGAHNEQFF
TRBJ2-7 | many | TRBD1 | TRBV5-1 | TGCGCCAGCAGCTACCAAGGGACAGGGGGCGGGGACGAGCAGTACTTC | CASSYQGTGGGDEQYF
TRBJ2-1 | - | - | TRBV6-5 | TGTGCCAGCAGCCCCTCGAGCGGGCCCTACAATGAGCAGTTCTTC | CASSPSSGPYNEQFF
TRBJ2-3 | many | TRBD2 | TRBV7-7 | TGTGCCAGCAGCTTAGGGTCTAGCGGGGGCACAGATACGCAGTATTTT | CASSLGSSGGTDTQYF
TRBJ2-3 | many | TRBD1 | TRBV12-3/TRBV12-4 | TGTGCCAGCAGGGAAGACAGGGCCTTCACAGATACGCAGTATTTT | CASREDRAFTDTQYF
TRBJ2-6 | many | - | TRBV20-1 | TGCAGTGCCGCTTCTGGGGCCAACGTCCTGACTTTC | CSAASGANVLTF
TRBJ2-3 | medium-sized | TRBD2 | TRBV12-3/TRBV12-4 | TGTGCCAGCAATTTAAGCGGGGGGGCTAGCACAGATACGCAGTATTTT | CASNLSGGASTDTQYF